The subject of this entry is one T cell receptor (beta chain). The data are from a study of CD8+ T cells in alopecia areata. Across the study: A regimen of oral tofacitinib, 5 to 10 mg twice daily, was given to treated patients.

V was clipped by 5 bases and J by 6 bases, with 14 bases between them. Germline V gene sequence: CDR1 GTSNPN, CDR2 SVGIG (reference sequence). This CDR3 has 13 amino acids. After isolation, RNA underwent reverse transcription to generate cDNA as the sequencing template. Here immunoSEQ multiplex PCR was the method, and the copy in TCRdb shows in-frame clones only, minus some. Of tens of thousands of clones listed, under 60% were seen once; the top ten hold about a fifth. Treatment given: oral pan-JAK inhibitor, 5-10 mg twice daily. The sequence was obtained from a human donor with alopecia areata. The chain couples TRBV30 to TRBJ2-1; D gene uncertain. The source material was CD8+ T cells sorted from blood, sampled around week 36, from a patient treated with tofacitinib. As DNA, the CDR3 is TGTGCCTGGTCATTAGCTGCAGGCAATGAGCAGTTCTTC. Protein: CAWSLAAGNEQFF. The variable domain in full, completed from reference TRBV30 and TRBJ2-1, reads SQTIHQWPATLVQPVGSPLSLECTVEGTSNPNLYWYRQAAGRGLQLLFYSVGIGQISSEVPQNLSASRPQDRQFILSSKKLLLSDSGFYLCAWSLAAGNEQFFGPGTRLTVL.